These T cell receptor beta chains were read from a single sample in a study of control samples from healthy donors and cancer patients. Assay used: immunoSEQ multiplex PCR; TCRdb lists only in-frame clones, some missing. Of 100,000 to 150,000 clones listed, approximately 89% are singletons. Sequenced sample: blood. The receptors here all came from a woman between 18 and 30 years old in good health. The CDR3 runs from the conserved cysteine through the conserved F or W. Each record gives: D gene, clone size, V gene, J gene, CDR3 DNA, CDR3 protein. D genes are given only for firm matches. Size is stated for part of the rows, as once, few or many counts, or as a class when the clone is expanded.

d_call: TRBD1; clone_size: once; v_call: TRBV3-1/TRBV3-2; j_call: TRBJ2-7; cdr3_nt: TGTGCCAGCAGCCAAGGGGACAGAGGAGCCTACGAGCAGTACTTC; cdr3_aa: CASSQGDRGAYEQYF
d_call: .; clone_size: .; v_call: TRBV24-1; j_call: TRBJ1-1; cdr3_nt: TGTGCCACCAGAAACGGACAGCACACTGAAGCTTTCTTT; cdr3_aa: CATRNGQHTEAFF
d_call: .; clone_size: .; v_call: TRBV4-1; j_call: TRBJ1-1; cdr3_nt: TGCGCCAGCAGCCAACCGGGGGCTAACACTGAAGCTTTCTTT; cdr3_aa: CASSQPGANTEAFF
d_call: .; clone_size: few; v_call: TRBV29-1; j_call: TRBJ2-7; cdr3_nt: TGCAGCGTTGGCACAGGGTCCTACGAGCAGTACTTC; cdr3_aa: CSVGTGSYEQYF
d_call: .; clone_size: .; v_call: TRBV6-5; j_call: TRBJ2-3; cdr3_nt: TGTGCCAGCAATCGAGCGAGGGGCACAGATACGCAGTATTTT; cdr3_aa: CASNRARGTDTQYF
d_call: .; clone_size: once; v_call: TRBV27; j_call: TRBJ1-5; cdr3_nt: TGTGCCACCACTACGGAGGGAGATCAGCCCCAGCATTTT; cdr3_aa: CATTTEGDQPQHF
d_call: TRBD1; clone_size: .; v_call: TRBV19; j_call: TRBJ2-7; cdr3_nt: TGTGCCAGTAGTATGATAGAGACAGGGGGTCAAGAAAATTCCTACGAGCAGTACTTC; cdr3_aa: CASSMIETGGQENSYEQYF
d_call: .; clone_size: .; v_call: TRBV19; j_call: TRBJ1-4; cdr3_nt: TGTGCCAGTAGATTGACGGGGCCCACTAATGAAAAACTGTTTTTT; cdr3_aa: CASRLTGPTNEKLFF
d_call: .; clone_size: once; v_call: TRBV21-1; j_call: TRBJ2-7; cdr3_nt: TGTGCCAGCAGCAAATTGGGGAGGACAGGGCCGGAGCAGTACTTC; cdr3_aa: CASSKLGRTGPEQYF
d_call: TRBD2; clone_size: .; v_call: TRBV3-1/TRBV3-2; j_call: TRBJ2-4; cdr3_nt: TGTGCCAGCAGCTACGGGACTAGCGGGCCCAAGCGATTC; cdr3_aa: CASSYGTSGPKRF
d_call: .; clone_size: .; v_call: TRBV2; j_call: TRBJ1-6; cdr3_nt: TGTGCCAGCAGTGAACTACTAGTTAATTCACCCCTCCACTTT; cdr3_aa: CASSELLVNSPLHF
d_call: TRBD2; clone_size: .; v_call: TRBV5-6; j_call: TRBJ2-3; cdr3_nt: TGTGCCAGCAGCTTTAGCGGGAGAGGTAGCACAGATACGCAGTATTTT; cdr3_aa: CASSFSGRGSTDTQYF
d_call: .; clone_size: .; v_call: TRBV12-3/TRBV12-4; j_call: TRBJ2-4; cdr3_nt: TGTGCCAGCAGTTTGACGGAGAGGGACATTCAGTACTTC; cdr3_aa: CASSLTERDIQYF
d_call: .; clone_size: once; v_call: TRBV21-1; j_call: TRBJ2-6; cdr3_nt: TGTGCCAGCAGCAAAGACATGGAGGCGGGGGCCAACGTCCTGACTTTC; cdr3_aa: CASSKDMEAGANVLTF
d_call: .; clone_size: .; v_call: TRBV12-3/TRBV12-4; j_call: TRBJ1-1; cdr3_nt: TGTGCCAGCAGAGTCGACAGGAACACTGAAGCTTTCTTT; cdr3_aa: CASRVDRNTEAFF
d_call: .; clone_size: .; v_call: TRBV5-4; j_call: TRBJ2-5; cdr3_nt: TGTGCCAGCAGCATAGGGGCGATACAAGAGACCCAGTACTTC; cdr3_aa: CASSIGAIQETQYF
d_call: TRBD1; clone_size: .; v_call: TRBV7-2; j_call: TRBJ1-4; cdr3_nt: TGTGCCAGCAGCTTAGGGGGGACAGGCCGTTATGAAAAACTGTTTTTT; cdr3_aa: CASSLGGTGRYEKLFF